The TCR beta chain under discussion was sequenced for a study of cytomegalovirus exposure and HLA in healthy donors listed by TCRdb under 2017. Notes on the research overall: An earlier analysis of approximately 640 of the donors reported 250 to 350 Gb of sequence data and around 110 million unique TCR beta sequences from about 200 million T cells. Approximately 310 gigabases of sequencing data and 91 million or so unique TCR sequences made up an early release that covered nearly 650 HLA-typed donors. Of the roughly 390 genotyped donors, over 70% fell in the genetic ancestry cluster associated with self-reported Caucasian donors. The aim of the study was to test whether cataloging public T cell receptors could identify signatures of past pathogen exposure. Using immunosequencing, the study profiled T cell repertoires from 666 subjects and related those repertoires to cytomegalovirus serostatus. Along with the roughly 710-subject first cohort, a separate validation cohort of 120 different subjects was used. High-throughput TCR immunosequencing, statistical association of individual TCRs with disease status, and machine learning were combined to predict cytomegalovirus infection status. A later analysis re-examined previously published TCR beta repertoires from just over 650 donors and added high-resolution HLA genotyping to investigate patterns of TCR occurrence. Rather than drawing on any new phenotypic data, the later analysis identified candidate immune exposures from TCR beta sequences and the way those sequences occurred across donors. An earlier analysis of approximately 640 of the donors applied high-throughput TCR beta sequencing to assess whether each TCR beta V gene segment acted as functional or pseudogenic. Donor age, sex, ethnicity and CMV serostatus were collected together with the repertoire data. Genome-wide SNP genotypes for about 65% of the 666 donors were used in a later genetic analysis, which treated that subset as a discovery cohort. Every discovery cohort repertoire had been produced on one sequencing platform. Class I and class II HLA loci were covered by the typing at four-digit resolution. The number of donors typed differed by locus, with about 620-630 for A, B, C, DRB1 and DQB1, more than 500 for DQA1, over 600 for DPA1, and under 490 for DPB1. Because of strong linkage in the cohort, four to six DR-DQ haplotypes were treated as single units for association and clustering. Among a few hundred genotyped donors of the cohort, an average of 235,054 unique TCR beta nucleotide sequences were sequenced per donor, about a sixth of them non-productive.

Points on this clone: It lacks a known antigen. Base qualities are not at hand, and no much larger clone is one base apart.

The method behind the library was the immunoSEQ multiplex PCR assay. The multiplex PCR relied on a mix of 60 forward primers for TCR Vbeta segments and 13 reverse primers for TCR Jbeta segments. Amplification of the CDR3 region of rearranged TCR beta genes was performed with a multiplex PCR assay on genomic DNA. The Illumina HiSeq System was used to sequence the amplified TCR beta libraries as 87-base-pair reads. The original methods were these. In a later analysis, tens of millions of unique TCR beta chains were counted across the approximately 670 repertoires, and approximately 11 million of these chains were shared by at least two donors. Raw reads were error-corrected and collapsed into unique sequences with a nearest-neighbor algorithm that merged closely related sequences to remove PCR and sequencing errors. CDR3 sequences were aligned to IMGT reference sequences to assign V, D and J gene segments. Each retained sequence needed at least a six-nucleotide match to both a V gene segment and a J gene segment. Rearrangements were called productive when the CDR3 lacked stop codons and stayed in frame with V and J; all others were non-productive. CDR3 was defined by IMGT convention, running from the second conserved V-encoded cysteine to the conserved J-encoded phenylalanine. Sequences without an unambiguous match to a single V gene segment were excluded from the earlier analysis of several hundred of the donors. An earlier analysis of several hundred of the donors classified V segments as functional when productive rearrangements were above 56.7% and as segregating when the standard deviation between donors was above 5%. To diagnose cytomegalovirus status from the catalog of TCR beta chain sequences, a statistical classification framework was built. In a later analysis, V and J genes were assigned by comparing TCR nucleotide sequences against IMGT/GENE-DB human TR gene sequences. The TCRdist pipeline was used in a later analysis to assign CDR3 sequences and most-parsimonious VDJ recombination scenarios. In a later analysis, each TCR beta chain was defined by its CDR3 amino acid sequence together with its V-gene family, and reads lacking a unique V-gene family were excluded. In a later analysis, some 600 highly shared, low-generation-probability nucleotide sequences were removed to address suspected cross-contamination and a sequencing artifact. A later analysis calculated a clonal expansion index for each public chain from normalized within-repertoire ranks of inferred template counts. In a later analysis, generation probabilities were computed with a VDJ recombination model fitted to out-of-frame rearrangements, and the resulting probabilities were checked against IGoR. In a later analysis, TCR-TCR, TCR-HLA and TCR-CMV co-occurrence was scored with hypergeometric tests, and a repertoire-size bias correction was applied to TCR pairs. In a later analysis, false discovery rates were estimated by permuting HLA or CMV assignments 20 times. In a later analysis, co-occurring TCRs were grouped using DBSCAN, with TCRdist sequence similarity added in when clustering inside HLA-allele-positive subsets. Repertoires with fewer than 30,000 or more than 120,000 public chains, plus five repertoires with anomalous nucleotide sharing, were excluded from co-occurrence clustering. TCRdb limited this immuneACCESS table to in-frame rearrangements with V and J called. A share of clones is missing; checked studies link under half to unresolved V genes, and the rest is unexplained. D and trimming were read from the DNA, whereas the V and J calls and clone size are those reported in that table. The sample profile shows some 120,000 clones; about 78% of them were found once. The leading ten clones occupy about 1.3% of the sample.

General findings and caveats noted by the study authors: The cohort was sequenced for TCR beta chains only, and without alpha or paired-chain data the features that could be detected were limited. A later analysis found that most CMV-associated TCR beta chains appeared HLA-restricted, with HLA associations seemingly driven largely by CMV exposure. The 87-base-pair reads could not distinguish some IMGT-functional V segments, including TRBV6-2 and TRBV6-3, so those segments were excluded. The study gave a list of 150 to 200 TCR beta chains associated with cytomegalovirus. A further reported finding was that TCR beta sequences accurately predicted the HLA-A and HLA-B alleles for most subjects in the first cohort. A later genetic analysis associated a missense DCLRE1C variant with V-gene and J-gene trimming of TCR beta chains, and an independent cohort replicated the association. A cluster of highly shared sequence variants was judged likely to be a technical artifact of the sequencing pipeline. The classifier was reported to diagnose cytomegalovirus status with high specificity and sensitivity in both the original cohort and the validation cohort. Because HLA typing was missing for some donors at each locus, association tests included only the typed subset. A later genetic analysis reported fewer N-insertions in productive TCRs among donors in an Asian-associated ancestry cluster than the roughly 620-donor mean. A later analysis reported that several top co-occurrence clusters appeared linked to parvovirus B19, influenza, CMV and Epstein-Barr virus. Presence/absence analyses assumed roughly uniform sequencing depth across donors, an assumption that may not hold. In a later analysis, the rate of TCR association differed among HLA loci, with DRB1 alleles having the most associated TCRs and HLA-C alleles having the fewest. Linkage disequilibrium might explain the correlated functional status among segregating V segments, but an unknown experimental factor could not be excluded. The only immune exposure information available for the cohort was CMV serostatus. Because counts were too low, roughly 16 rarely observed V segments, including chromosome 9 orphons, were excluded from the earlier analysis of 587 of the donors. Most TCR sequences were observed very rarely across donors, whereas some public TCRs were present in many individuals. Broadly in line with IMGT annotations, most TCR beta V segments showed up in productive rearrangements about 87% or about 30% of the time in an earlier analysis of under 700 of the donors. Strong co-occurrence of HLA alleles, especially DR and DQ, made assigning TCR associations to individual alleles difficult. A few of the identified cytomegalovirus-associated TCR beta chains were confirmed in vitro to be specific for cytomegalovirus antigens. In a later analysis, HLA-associated TCR beta chains showed more clonal expansion and lower generation probabilities than non-associated chains that were equally common. A later analysis associated around 16,000 TCR beta sequences with specific HLA alleles at a false discovery rate of 0.05. The authors suggested that the approach could potentially be generalized to other disease states and immunological phenotypes.

Counted from cysteine to phenylalanine, this CDR3 has 14 amino acids. The retained sequence is limited to the CDR3, 42 bases, with the frame set at the first base. From a lookup of the germline V gene, CDR1 and CDR2 are SNHLY and FYNNEI. The junction shows trimming of 6 bases on V and 1 base on J, plus 12 bases between the germline ends. In total, 500 to 700 healthy bone marrow donors made up the cohort. At the time of sampling, every cohort member was nominally healthy, though immune exposures that went unrecorded were likely present. The donor tested CMV seronegative, placing the donor among the 352 seronegative members of the cohort. Each donor provided a peripheral blood sample, and peripheral blood mononuclear cells were used for TCR beta sequencing. Genomic DNA was extracted from the blood cell samples with the Qiagen DNeasy Blood Extraction Kit.

The clonotype originates from a man aged 50-59 years in good health and CMV-seronegative. This chain is built from TRBV2 and TRBJ1-1, with TRBD1 perhaps the D gene, on 5 matching bases. Sequencing was done on a sample of PBMCs. CDR3 loop: CASRNGGGNTEAFF. The DNA sequence reads TGTGCCAGCAGGAACGGGGGAGGGAACACTGAAGCTTTCTTT.